This section outlines one T cell receptor (beta chain) sequence together with its context. These data originate in a study of vaccination and CD4 T cells after COVID-19. Time point in this sample: late sampling 161 to 241 days after vaccination in a few convalescent patients. The germline CDR1 and CDR2 sequences are MNHNS and SASEGT. CDR3 size: 15 residues. Germline trimming cut 6 bases from V and 4 bases from J; bases unmatched to any gene: 9. TCRdb redid the calling of the PCR reads with MiXCR, one entry per CDR3 protein. The sample comprises 25,000 to 30,000 distinct CDR3 sequences, 50% to 65% of which are singletons, and more than 5% rests with the top ten.

The sample consisted of CD4+ T cells from blood, taken about 7 months after SARS-CoV-2 vaccination. The J gene is TRBJ1-1, the V gene TRBV6-1; 9 bases fit TRBD1. This clonotype originated in a human donor who had recovered from COVID-19. CDR3 residues: CASRTPLTGGTEAFF. The CDR3 nucleotides are TGTGCCAGCAGAACACCCCTGACAGGGGGCACTGAAGCTTTCTTT.